What follows are 5 T cell receptor beta chains derived from one specimen sequenced in a study of T cell responses to AZD1222 COVID-19 vaccine. Produced via immunoSEQ multiplex PCR; TCRdb's table is partial and in-frame only. Among around 91,000 clones, approximately 91% were seen once, and the ten largest hold approximately 21%. Material: peripheral blood, obtained on day 0 of AZD1222 vaccination. These receptors were collected from an adult in good health.

This clone has only one observation. The chain joins TRBV27 to TRBJ2-7, with 14 bases that match TRBD2. CDR1 is MNHEY, CDR2 SMNVEV, per germline (reference sequence). After removal of 8 bases from V and 6 bases from J, the junction contained 3 bases not matched to a gene. The CDR3 totals 13 residues. The DNA of the CDR3 is TGTGCCAGCCGGACTAGCGGGAGGTTCGAGCAGTACTTC. Translation: CASRTSGRFEQYF.

V gene TRBV15 combines with J gene TRBJ2-3, with D maybe TRBD1 (6 bases). Looked up from germline, CDR1 is LNHNV and CDR2 is YYDKDF (reference sequence). The CDR3 length is 13 residues. Trimming shortened V by 5 bases and J by 9 bases, and 15 bases separated the two germline ends. Written as DNA, the CDR3 is TGTGCCACCAGCGGCGGACAGCTTGCGACGCAGTATTTT. As protein: CATSGGQLATQYF.

The DNA of the CDR3 is TGTGCCACCAGCAGAACTGGGACAGGGCACAATCAGCCCCAGCATTTT. Its protein product is CATSRTGTGHNQPQHF. The chain uses TRBV15 and TRBJ1-5, with 9 bases lining up with TRBD1. V lost 2 bases and J lost 3; bases outside the gene matches: 5. The CDR3 contains 16 residues. In germline, CDR1 is LNHNV, CDR2 YYDKDF (reference sequence).

The genes are TRBV6-5 and TRBJ2-3; D not certain. CDR3 length: 14 amino acids. V was pared by 0 bases and J by 0 bases, with 4 bases between. Germline V gene sequence: CDR1 MNHEY, CDR2 SVGAGI. The CDR3 bases are TGTGCCAGCAGTTACTCGGGCAGCACAGATACGCAGTATTTT. Amino acid sequence: CASSYSGSTDTQYF.

The chain employs TRBV5-1 and TRBJ2-1; D possibly corresponds to TRBD2 (6 bases). V dropped 1 base and J dropped 2 bases, with 10 bases sitting between them. The germline V gene encodes CDR1 SGHRS and CDR2 YFSETQ. There are 15 residues in the CDR3. CDR3 nucleotides: TGCGCCAGCAGCTTGAATGGCGGGGCCTACAATGAGCAGTTCTTC. This codes for CASSLNGGAYNEQFF.